This T cell receptor beta chain was recorded in a study of radiation and T cells in renal cell carcinoma. The V end was cut by 2 bases, the J end by 6 bases, with 12 bases between. CDR3 length equals 13 residues. Germline CDR1 reads SGHDT; CDR2 reads YYEEEE. For this clone: Its specificity is not known.

Study results and limitations: In blood, top tumor clones expanded by 2 weeks, shrinking by 4. Without pretreatment biopsies, baseline tumor clonotype presence was undetermined.

Time point noted: blood 4 weeks post-SBRT, at nephrectomy. Treatment in this sample: 15 Gy SBRT to primary tumor, nephrectomy 4 weeks later. Nephrectomy followed 15 Gy stereotactic body radiation by 4 weeks. The tumor was a clear cell renal cell carcinoma. Produced via immunoSEQ multiplex PCR; TCRdb's table is partial and in-frame only. The table records about 78,000 clones, around 89% of them present only once. The chain uses TRBV5-6 and TRBJ2-7; maybe TRBD2 (5 bases). The material sequenced was blood, taken from a patient whose treatment included radiotherapy and nephrectomy. This sequence originates from a woman between 65 and 79 years old with renal cell carcinoma. This CDR3 reads CASSLDPGFEQYF. Here the CDR3 DNA reads TGTGCCAGCAGCTTAGATCCGGGATTCGAGCAGTACTTC.